Each of the 29 T cell receptor beta chains below was sequenced from the same sample in a study of chemoradiotherapy in HPV16-positive cancers. Data came from immunoSEQ multiplex PCR; TCRdb stores just in-frame clones and leaves some out. Among several thousand clones listed, about three quarters were seen once. The sample was gathered from a patient who underwent chemoradiotherapy. These receptors were obtained from a human donor with HPV-associated anogenital cancer.

The gene calls are TRBV28 and TRBJ1-2; tentative D call: TRBD1 (5 bases). The germline CDR1 and CDR2 sequences are MDHEN and SYDVKM. Trimming stripped 6 bases from V and 7 bases from J, with 12 bases between. The CDR3 spans 12 residues. The CDR3 region is CASSFRGSGYTF. DNA of the CDR3: TGTGCCAGCAGCTTCCGGGGCAGTGGCTACACCTTC.

This clone was seen a handful of times. J is TRBJ2-2 and V is TRBV28; possible D gene TRBD2, 6 bases. Germline V gives CDR1 MDHEN, CDR2 SYDVKM. The CDR3 loop spans 12 amino acids. Trimming left V 4 bases short and J 14 bases short, with 14 bases between. The CDR3 spells CASSSPGVSLFF. Here the CDR3 DNA reads TGTGCCAGCAGTTCACCGGGAGTAAGCCTGTTTTTT.

This chain links TRBV10-3 with TRBJ2-7, with 8 bases matching TRBD1. Germline loops: CDR1 ENHRY, CDR2 SYGVKD. The CDR3 loop spans 15 amino acids. V shed 6 bases, J shed 0 bases, and the junction held 7 bases outside the gene matches. The DNA of the CDR3 is TGTGCCATCAGAGCTGGGACAGGCGACTCCTACGAGCAGTACTTC. Its translation is CAIRAGTGDSYEQYF.

The J gene is TRBJ1-2, the V gene TRBV28, with D possibly being TRBD1 (6 bases). V lost 6 bases and J lost 2, with 13 bases in between. CDR1 is MDHEN and CDR2 is SYDVKM in the germline V gene. There are 14 residues in the CDR3. The CDR3 DNA is TGTGCCAGCAGCCCCCCAGGGGAGAACTATGGCTACACCTTC. As protein: CASSPPGENYGYTF.

This chain joins TRBV5-1 and TRBJ1-2, with 8 bases matching TRBD1. In germline, CDR1 is SGHRS, CDR2 YFSETQ. The CDR3 is made up of 14 amino acids. J gave up 8 bases and V 0 bases, and 6 bases lay outside the gene matches. The CDR3 here is CASSLVQGAGGYTF. As DNA, the CDR3 is TGCGCCAGCAGCTTGGTTCAGGGGGCCGGCGGCTACACCTTC.

This clone was recorded a few times. The gene calls are TRBV19 and TRBJ2-3; 9 positions match TRBD1. Germline V CDR1 and CDR2: LNHDA, SQIVND (reference sequence). The CDR3 loop spans 17 amino acids. V lost 5 bases, J lost 3 bases, and 12 bases stayed unmatched. CDR3 sequence: CASSSQGTGSRTDTQYF. In nucleotides, the CDR3 is TGTGCCAGTAGTTCTCAAGGGACAGGGTCCAGGACAGATACGCAGTATTTT.

The V gene is TRBV5-8, the J gene TRBJ1-2; D uncertain. This CDR3 is built from 16 residues. V lost 5 bases, J lost 5 bases, and 22 bases lay in between. The germline gives CDR1 SGHTS, CDR2 YDEGEE. CDR3 bases: TGTGCCAGCAGTTTCGGACTTACTGGGGAGGGTTATGGCTACACCTTC. It translates to CASSFGLTGEGYGYTF.

This rearrangement joins TRBV7-3 to TRBJ2-1; tentative D call: TRBD1 (5 bases). V lost 0 bases to trimming and J lost 1 base, with 10 bases between them. The CDR3 covers 16 residues. CDR1 and CDR2 (germline): SGHTA, FQGTGA. The CDR3 loop is CASSLTRARSYNEQFF. In DNA form, the CDR3 reads TGTGCCAGCAGCTTAACCAGGGCTCGATCCTACAATGAGCAGTTCTTC.

The chain has TRBV4-1 and TRBJ2-3; weak D call: TRBD2 (5 bases). Germline-derived CDR1 and CDR2 are MGHRA and YSYEKL. The CDR3 totals 15 residues. V lost 1 base and J 0 bases, leaving 8 bases between the germline ends. For the CDR3, the DNA is TGCGCCAGCAGCCAAGTGGAGCGGAGCACAGATACGCAGTATTTT. This codes for CASSQVERSTDTQYF.

The chain has TRBV2 and TRBJ1-2; a weak D match, TRBD1 (5 bases). V was shortened by 2 bases and J by 8 bases, with 18 bases between the two germline ends. The CDR3 length is 15 residues. Germline V gene data show CDR1 as SNHLY and CDR2 as FYNNEI. Here the CDR3 reads CASSESPGPEAGYTF. The CDR3 DNA is TGTGCCAGCAGTGAAAGCCCGGGACCGGAAGCGGGCTACACCTTC.

The V call is TRBV19, the J call TRBJ1-1; D remains unclear. CDR1 and CDR2 from the germline V gene are LNHDA and SQIVND (reference sequence). This CDR3 has 12 amino acids. The V gene lost 3 bases and the J gene lost 1 base, with 3 bases spanning the gap. CDR3: CASSIWNTEAFF. CDR3 coding DNA: TGTGCCAGTAGTATCTGGAACACTGAAGCTTTCTTT.

A single count supports this clone. This chain joins TRBV18 and TRBJ1-3; D not resolved. The CDR3 is 16 amino acids. V dropped 0 bases and J dropped 0 bases, with 9 bases sitting between them. Germline lookup yields CDR1 KGHSH and CDR2 LQKENI. CDR3 residues: CASSPPNSRSGNTIYF. CDR3 sequence (DNA): TGTGCCAGCTCACCACCGAACTCCCGCTCTGGAAACACCATATATTTT.

This clone was seen a few times. The rearrangement uses TRBV6-4 and TRBJ1-2; D ambiguous. Trimming cost V 5 bases and J 13 bases, with 20 bases left between them. The CDR3 runs to 13 residues. Germline CDR1 and CDR2: MRHNA and SNTAGT. The CDR3 sequence: CASSLNPGSASTF. CDR3 in DNA: TGTGCCAGCAGTCTCAATCCGGGATCAGCGAGCACCTTC.

This clone was picked up a small number of times. The chain uses TRBV4-1 and TRBJ1-2, with D possibly being TRBD1 (5 bases). Looked up from germline, CDR1 is MGHRA and CDR2 is YSYEKL. The CDR3 consists of 18 residues. Deletions cut 1 base from V and 4 bases from J, with 22 bases between. The CDR3 DNA reads as TGCGCCAGCAGCCAAGTTATCCAACGAAGAGGGGTCCTCTATGGCTACACCTTC. As protein: CASSQVIQRRGVLYGYTF.

The chain carries TRBV28 and TRBJ1-5; TRBD1 matches at 9 bases. Losses at the gene ends were 3 bases for V and 3 bases for J; bases not matched to a gene: 3. The germline V gene encodes CDR1 MDHEN and CDR2 SYDVKM. This CDR3 contains 15 residues. The DNA for the CDR3 is TGTGCCAGCAGTTTCACAGGGGGCCTCAATCAGCCCCAGCATTTT. It specifies CASSFTGGLNQPQHF.

In this sample, this clone turned up once. The chain couples TRBV9 to TRBJ1-4, with TRBD1 matching over 9 bases. The CDR3 consists of 15 residues. CDR1 SGDLS and CDR2 YYNGEE come from the germline V gene. V gave up 3 bases and J gave up 6 bases; unmatched junction bases: 6. The DNA of the CDR3 is TGTGCCAGCAGCGCCGCGGACAGGGGTTATGAAAAACTGTTTTTT. This codes for CASSAADRGYEKLFF.

This chain uses TRBV11-2 with TRBJ2-2; perhaps TRBD1 as D (5 bases). The CDR3 is made up of 14 amino acids. CDR1 and CDR2 (germline): SGHAT, FQNNGV. V was clipped by 3 bases and J by 1 base, with 6 bases between them. The CDR3 is CASSFDRNTGELFF. The CDR3 coding sequence is TGTGCCAGCAGCTTCGACAGGAACACCGGGGAGCTGTTTTTT.

This clone was picked up one time. The V call is TRBV2, the J call TRBJ1-1, with 10 bases that match TRBD1. V dropped 6 bases and J dropped 0; count of bases not matched to a gene: 7. The CDR3 runs 16 residues. Germline loops: CDR1 SNHLY, CDR2 FYNNEI. The CDR3 sequence is CASSHPDRGVNTEAFF. The CDR3 DNA reads TGTGCCAGCAGCCACCCGGACAGGGGGGTGAACACTGAAGCTTTCTTT.

The table lists this clone with a count of one. The chain joins TRBV7-9 to TRBJ2-5; D remains unclear. The CDR3 covers 15 residues. Trimming pared 2 bases from V and 1 base from J, leaving 11 bases between. The V gene's germline CDR1 is SEHNR and CDR2 FQNEAQ (reference sequence). CDR3 nucleotides: TGTGCCAGCAGCTTAATGAGCCGTACCCAAGAGACCCAGTACTTC. This translates into CASSLMSRTQETQYF.

This chain joins TRBV5-1 and TRBJ1-1, with 8 bases matching TRBD1. CDR3 length: 13 amino acids. The germline V gene has CDR1 SGHRS and CDR2 YFSETQ. With V trimmed by 5 bases and J by 4 bases, 4 bases remained unmatched. The CDR3 protein is CASSQGAGTEAFF. In nucleotides, the CDR3 is TGCGCCAGCAGTCAGGGGGCCGGCACTGAAGCTTTCTTT.

The chain employs TRBV4-2 and TRBJ1-3; D not certain. V gave up 0 bases and J gave up 0 bases, with 9 bases separating them. The CDR3 is made up of 16 amino acids. Germline V gene data show CDR1 as LGHNA and CDR2 as YNFKEQ. The CDR3 region has the DNA TGTGCCAGCAGCCAAGATCTTACTAGCTCTGGAAACACCATATATTTT. Amino acids: CASSQDLTSSGNTIYF.

Only one count was recorded for this clone. The chain employs TRBV29-1 and TRBJ1-2; TRBD1 matches 7 bases. This CDR3 region has 15 residues. Unmatched junction bases numbered 14, after V lost 3 bases and J lost 7 bases. From germline, CDR1 is SQVTM and CDR2 ANQGSEA. The DNA for the CDR3 is TGCAGCGTTGAGCCCCCAGGGGGGCGCCAAGGTGGCTACACCTTC. It specifies CSVEPPGGRQGGYTF.

This clone turned up a few times. The gene calls are TRBV5-4 and TRBJ2-3; TRBD1 or TRBD2 may be the D gene (6 bases each). V lost 0 bases to trimming and J lost 6 bases, with 11 bases between them. Germline CDR1 SGHNT, CDR2 YYREEE (reference sequence). The CDR3 has 14 residues. CDR3 protein: CASSLGGATDTQYF. Written as DNA, the CDR3 is TGTGCCAGCAGCTTGGGGGGGGCCACGGATACGCAGTATTTT.

This sequence joins TRBV2 and TRBJ1-5, with TRBD1 matching 10 bases. Germline V CDR1 and CDR2: SNHLY, FYNNEI. The CDR3 runs to 14 residues. J gave up 5 bases and V 5 bases, and 3 bases lay outside the gene matches. CDR3 sequence reads: CASSSTGGYQPQHF. CDR3 nucleotide sequence: TGTGCCAGCAGTTCGACAGGGGGCTATCAGCCCCAGCATTTT.

This clone was picked up a small number of times. This rearrangement joins TRBV7-2 to TRBJ1-2, with 7 bases lining up with TRBD1. After removal of 2 bases from V and 5 bases from J, the junction contained 11 bases not matched to a gene. Germline CDR1 is SGHTA and CDR2 is FQGNSA. CDR3 length: 16 amino acids. The CDR3 here is CASSLTPGQTKYGYTF. The CDR3 DNA is TGTGCCAGCAGCTTAACACCGGGACAGACCAAATATGGCTACACCTTC.

The genes are TRBV7-9 and TRBJ2-4; D is ambiguous. Per germline, CDR1 SEHNR and CDR2 FQNEAQ (reference sequence). The CDR3 sequence is 16 residues long. Trimming took off 1 base at V and 6 bases at J, with 16 bases between the two ends. The CDR3 coding sequence is TGTGCCAGCAGCTTAGAAGTTGGCAACCTAGGAAACATTCAGTACTTC. The encoded protein is CASSLEVGNLGNIQYF.

The chain has TRBV29-1 and TRBJ1-1; the D gene is possibly TRBD1 (5 bases). The germline V gene has CDR1 SQVTM and CDR2 ANQGSEA. The CDR3 is 13 residues long. V was pared by 6 bases and J by 1 base, with 12 bases between. In DNA form, the CDR3 reads TGCAGCGTCACAGAGCAGGGGAACACTGAAGCTTTCTTT. Translating gives CSVTEQGNTEAFF.

The chain employs TRBV5-6 and TRBJ2-2; 8 nucleotides agree with TRBD1. V gave up 3 bases and J gave up 4 bases; unmatched junction bases: 5. The CDR3 contains 15 residues. Germline V gene lookup returns CDR1 SGHDT and CDR2 YYEEEE. The CDR3: CASSSTQGVTGELFF. The CDR3 nucleotides read TGTGCCAGCAGCTCTACACAGGGGGTCACCGGGGAGCTGTTTTTT.

This sequence joins TRBV7-9 and TRBJ1-3, with D possibly being TRBD1 (5 bases). V lost 1 base, J lost 9 bases, and 16 bases lay in between. Germline V lookup: CDR1 SEHNR, CDR2 FQNEAQ (reference sequence). The CDR3 is made up of 15 amino acids. CDR3 sequence: CASSLGPGYASTIYF. The CDR3 DNA reads as TGTGCCAGCAGCTTAGGGCCAGGGTACGCCTCCACCATATATTTT. Combining the CDR3 with reference TRBV7-9 and TRBJ1-3 gives the whole variable domain DTGVSQNPRHKITKRGQNVTFRCDPISEHNRLYWYRQTLGQGPEFLTYFQNEAQLEKSRLLSDRFSAERPKGSFSTLEIQRTEQGDSAMYLCASSLGPGYASTIYFGEGSWLTVV.